Shown below are 5 T cell receptor beta chains from a single sample sequenced in a study of shared clonotypes between healthy human individuals. Sequencing used immunoSEQ multiplex PCR; TCRdb keeps in-frame clones, though not all of them. The sample consists of a few million clones, more than 90% of them appearing once. Input material: naive CD4+ T cells sorted from blood. Subset in this sample: CD45RA+ positively selected. The receptors originated from a man younger than 35 in good health.

V usage is TRBV6-1 and J usage is TRBJ2-7; TRBD1 is a possible D gene (6 bases). The germline gives CDR1 MNHNS, CDR2 SASEGT. With 6 bases removed from V and 4 bases from J, the gap between germline ends came to 16 bases. This CDR3 has 14 residues. The CDR3 DNA reads as TGTGCCAGCAGGACAAATCAGGGGCCGTACGAGCAGTACTTC. Its translation is CASRTNQGPYEQYF.

J is TRBJ2-1 and V is TRBV15; 11 bases map to TRBD2. The CDR3 is made up of 19 amino acids. CDR1 and CDR2 from the germline V gene are LNHNV and YYDKDF (reference sequence). V lost 0 bases to trimming and J lost 9 bases; unmatched junction nucleotides: 16. The chain's CDR3 is CATSRDASSGRFLPIEQFF. CDR3 sequence (DNA): TGTGCCACCAGCAGAGATGCGTCTAGCGGGAGGTTCCTCCCAATTGAGCAGTTCTTC.

This clone appeared a single time. The rearrangement links TRBV5-8 to TRBJ1-3; 8 bases line up with TRBD1. Germline loops: CDR1 SGHTS, CDR2 YDEGEE. The length of the CDR3 is 15 residues. J gave up 3 bases and V 4 bases, and 6 bases lay outside the gene matches. The CDR3 nucleotides are TGTGCCAGCAGCCCGGGACAGGACCTTGGAAACACCATATATTTT. Amino acid sequence: CASSPGQDLGNTIYF.

V is TRBV6-5 and J is TRBJ2-7; 7 bases fit TRBD2. This CDR3 is built from 13 residues. Germline V gene sequence: CDR1 MNHEY, CDR2 SVGAGI. After removal of 8 bases from V and 3 bases from J, the junction contained 7 bases not matched to a gene. The CDR3 here is CASAREGSYEQYF. The CDR3 nucleotides read TGTGCCAGCGCAAGGGAGGGGAGCTACGAGCAGTACTTC.

The V gene is TRBV18, the J gene TRBJ1-6; perhaps TRBD1 as D (5 bases). This CDR3 region has 12 residues. With 6 bases removed from V and 14 bases from J, the gap between germline ends came to 14 bases. Germline V CDR1 and CDR2: KGHSH, LQKENI. The CDR3 DNA follows: TGTGCCAGCTCCGACTACGGGGGATCCCTCCACTTT. This sequence encodes CASSDYGGSLHF.